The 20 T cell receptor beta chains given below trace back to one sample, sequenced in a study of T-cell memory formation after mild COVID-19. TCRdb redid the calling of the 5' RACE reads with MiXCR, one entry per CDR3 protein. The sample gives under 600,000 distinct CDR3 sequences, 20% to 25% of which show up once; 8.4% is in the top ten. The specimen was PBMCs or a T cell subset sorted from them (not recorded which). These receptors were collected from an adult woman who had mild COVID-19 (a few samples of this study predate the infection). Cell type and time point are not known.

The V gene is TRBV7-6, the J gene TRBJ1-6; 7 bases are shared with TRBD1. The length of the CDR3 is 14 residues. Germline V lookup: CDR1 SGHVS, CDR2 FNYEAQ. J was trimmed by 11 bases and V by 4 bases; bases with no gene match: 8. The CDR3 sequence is CASSSGDRVPPLHF. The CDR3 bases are TGTGCCAGCAGCTCGGGTGACAGGGTGCCACCCCTCCACTTT.

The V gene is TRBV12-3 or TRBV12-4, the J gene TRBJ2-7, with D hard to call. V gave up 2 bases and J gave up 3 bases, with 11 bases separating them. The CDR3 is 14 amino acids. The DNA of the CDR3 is TGTGCCAGCAGTTTATCGGGTGTTGGCTACGAGCAGTACTTC. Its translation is CASSLSGVGYEQYF.

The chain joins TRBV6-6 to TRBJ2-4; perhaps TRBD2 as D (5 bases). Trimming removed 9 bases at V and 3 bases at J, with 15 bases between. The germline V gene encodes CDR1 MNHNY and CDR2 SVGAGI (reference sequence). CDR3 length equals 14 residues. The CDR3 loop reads CASQGGSHKNIQYF. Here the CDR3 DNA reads TGTGCCAGTCAAGGTGGGAGTCACAAAAACATTCAGTACTTC.

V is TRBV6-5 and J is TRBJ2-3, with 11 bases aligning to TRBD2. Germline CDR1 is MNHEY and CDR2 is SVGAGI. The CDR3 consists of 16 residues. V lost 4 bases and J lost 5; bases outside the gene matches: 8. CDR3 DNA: TGTGCCAGCAGTTTTAGCGGGGGGGCATCAGGAGATACGCAGTATTTT. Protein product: CASSFSGGASGDTQYF.

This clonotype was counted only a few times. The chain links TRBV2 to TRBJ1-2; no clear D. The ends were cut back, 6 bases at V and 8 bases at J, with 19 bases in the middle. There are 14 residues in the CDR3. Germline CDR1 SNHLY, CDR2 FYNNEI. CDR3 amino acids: CASSEGRVMGGYTF. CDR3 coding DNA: TGTGCCAGCAGCGAGGGCCGAGTTATGGGGGGCTACACCTTC. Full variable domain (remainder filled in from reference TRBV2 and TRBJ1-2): EPEVTQTPSHQVTQMGQEVILRCVPISNHLYFYWYRQILGQKVEFLVSFYNNEISEKSEIFDDQFSVERPDGSNFTLKIRSTKLEDSAMYFCASSEGRVMGGYTFGSGTRLTVV.

The CDR3 DNA follows: TGTGCCAGCAGTGACCTGGGACTAGCGGGGGCACTAGATACGCAGTATTTT. This sequence encodes CASSDLGLAGALDTQYF. The rearrangement links TRBV25-1 to TRBJ2-3; 14 bases agree with TRBD2. Germline CDR1 and CDR2: MGHDK and SYGVNS. CDR3 length: 17 amino acids. The ends lost 3 bases at V and 5 bases at J; junction bases unmatched: 7.

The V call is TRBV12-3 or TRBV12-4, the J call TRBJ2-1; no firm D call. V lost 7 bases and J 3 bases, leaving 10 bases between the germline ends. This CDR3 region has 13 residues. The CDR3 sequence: CASNPSRYNEQFF. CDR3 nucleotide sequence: TGTGCCAGCAATCCATCCCGCTACAATGAGCAGTTCTTC.

For the CDR3, the DNA is TGTGCCAGCAGCGTAGACAGGGGAGACTATGGCTACACCTTC. It translates to CASSVDRGDYGYTF. The chain is built from TRBV9 and TRBJ1-2, with 7 bases lining up with TRBD1. The trim removed 0 bases at V and 3 bases at J, leaving 2 bases unmatched. This CDR3 is built from 14 residues. Looked up from germline, CDR1 is SGDLS and CDR2 is YYNGEE.

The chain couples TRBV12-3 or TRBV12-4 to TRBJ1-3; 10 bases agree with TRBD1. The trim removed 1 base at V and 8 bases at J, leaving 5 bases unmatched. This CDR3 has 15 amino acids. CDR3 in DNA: TGTGCCAGCAGTTTAGTAGGGACAGGGGAATACACCATATATTTT. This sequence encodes CASSLVGTGEYTIYF.

The CDR3 reads CASSPRGVEGTEAFF. CDR3 DNA sequence: TGTGCCAGCAGTCCCAGGGGCGTGGAGGGGACTGAAGCTTTCTTT. This chain uses TRBV6-2 or TRBV6-3 with TRBJ1-1; perhaps TRBD1 as D (6 bases). Germline loops: CDR1 MNHEY, CDR2 SVGEGT. V was pared by 5 bases and J by 5 bases, with 18 bases between. The CDR3 is 15 amino acids.

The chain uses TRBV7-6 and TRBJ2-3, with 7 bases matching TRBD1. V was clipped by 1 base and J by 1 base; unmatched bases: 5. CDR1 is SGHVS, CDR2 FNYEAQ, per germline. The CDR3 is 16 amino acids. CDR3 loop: CASSLETGPRTDTQYF. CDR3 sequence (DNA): TGTGCCAGCAGCTTAGAGACAGGGCCTCGCACAGATACGCAGTATTTT.

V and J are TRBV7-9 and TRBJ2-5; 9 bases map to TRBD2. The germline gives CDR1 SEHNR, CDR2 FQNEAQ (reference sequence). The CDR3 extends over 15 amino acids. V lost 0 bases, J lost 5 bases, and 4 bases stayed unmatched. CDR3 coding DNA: TGTGCCAGCAGCTTAGCAGCGGGGGGTGTGGAGACCCAGTACTTC. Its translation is CASSLAAGGVETQYF. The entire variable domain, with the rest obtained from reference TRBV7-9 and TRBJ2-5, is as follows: DTGVSQNPRHKITKRGQNVTFRCDPISEHNRLYWYRQTLGQGPEFLTYFQNEAQLEKSRLLSDRFSAERPKGSFSTLEIQRTEQGDSAMYLCASSLAAGGVETQYFGPGTRLLVL.

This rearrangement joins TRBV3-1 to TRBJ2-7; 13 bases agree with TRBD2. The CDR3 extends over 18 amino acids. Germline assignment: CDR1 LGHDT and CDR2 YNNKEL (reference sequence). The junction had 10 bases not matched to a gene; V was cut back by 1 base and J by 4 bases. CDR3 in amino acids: CASSQGQIRTSGRYEQYF. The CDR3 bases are TGTGCCAGCAGCCAAGGCCAGATTAGGACTAGCGGGAGATACGAGCAGTACTTC.

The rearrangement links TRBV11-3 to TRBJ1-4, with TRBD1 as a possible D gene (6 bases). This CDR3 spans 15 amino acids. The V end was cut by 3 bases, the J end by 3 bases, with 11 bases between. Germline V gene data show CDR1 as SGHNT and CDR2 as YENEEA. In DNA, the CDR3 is TGTGCCAGCAGCTTGCAGGGGTTGCCTAATGAAAAACTGTTTTTT. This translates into CASSLQGLPNEKLFF.

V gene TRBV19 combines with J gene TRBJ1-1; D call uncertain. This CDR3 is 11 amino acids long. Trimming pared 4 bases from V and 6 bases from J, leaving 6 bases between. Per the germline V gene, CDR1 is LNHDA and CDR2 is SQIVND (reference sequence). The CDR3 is CASSRRAEAFF. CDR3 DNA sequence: TGTGCCAGTAGTAGGAGGGCTGAAGCTTTCTTT.

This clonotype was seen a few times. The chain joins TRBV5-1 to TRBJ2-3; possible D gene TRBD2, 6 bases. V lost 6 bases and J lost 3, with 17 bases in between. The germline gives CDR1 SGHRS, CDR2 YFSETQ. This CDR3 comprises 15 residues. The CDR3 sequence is CASTLTSQSTDTQYF. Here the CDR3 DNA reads TGCGCCAGCACCCTCACTAGCCAGAGTACAGATACGCAGTATTTT.

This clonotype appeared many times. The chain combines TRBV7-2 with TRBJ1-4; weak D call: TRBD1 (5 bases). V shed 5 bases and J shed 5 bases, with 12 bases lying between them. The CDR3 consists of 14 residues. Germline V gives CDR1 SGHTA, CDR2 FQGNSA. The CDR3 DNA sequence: TGTGCCAGCAGCCAATGGGGGGTAAATGAAAAACTGTTTTTT. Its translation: CASSQWGVNEKLFF.

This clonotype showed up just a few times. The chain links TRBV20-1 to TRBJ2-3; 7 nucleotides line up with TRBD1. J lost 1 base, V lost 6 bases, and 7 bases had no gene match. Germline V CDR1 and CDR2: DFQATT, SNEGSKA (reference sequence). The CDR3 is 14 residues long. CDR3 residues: CSARDSFRTDTQYF. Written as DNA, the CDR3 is TGCAGTGCCCGGGACAGTTTTCGCACAGATACGCAGTATTTT.

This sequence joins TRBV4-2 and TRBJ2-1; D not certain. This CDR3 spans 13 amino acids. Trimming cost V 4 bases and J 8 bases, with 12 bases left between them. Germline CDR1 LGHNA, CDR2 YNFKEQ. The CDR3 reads CASSLRASDEQFF. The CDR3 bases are TGTGCCAGCAGCCTCCGAGCGAGCGATGAGCAGTTCTTC.

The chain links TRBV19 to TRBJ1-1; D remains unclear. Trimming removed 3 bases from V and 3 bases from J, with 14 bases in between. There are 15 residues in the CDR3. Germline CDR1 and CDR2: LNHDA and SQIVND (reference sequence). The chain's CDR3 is CASSIPGKSDTEAFF. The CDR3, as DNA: TGTGCCAGTAGTATTCCGGGAAAGAGTGACACTGAAGCTTTCTTT.